This TCR beta chain was identified in a study of blood T cell repertoires in COVID-19. V gave up 4 bases and J gave up 2 bases; unmatched junction bases: 6. The CDR3 runs to 17 residues. The V gene's germline CDR1 is ENHRY and CDR2 SYGVKD. This clone was detected a few times. Sequencing used immunoSEQ multiplex PCR; TCRdb keeps in-frame clones, though not all of them. The data hold about 170,000 clones, with around 92% observed a single time. The sample taken for sequencing was peripheral blood. The rearrangement links TRBV10-3 to TRBJ2-2; 11 bases map to TRBD1. This TCR came from a man younger than 40 with COVID-19, enrolled during active disease. The CDR3 spells CAISGTGGPLNTGELFF. The CDR3 DNA reads as TGTGCCATCAGTGGGACAGGGGGCCCCCTTAACACCGGGGAGCTGTTTTTT.